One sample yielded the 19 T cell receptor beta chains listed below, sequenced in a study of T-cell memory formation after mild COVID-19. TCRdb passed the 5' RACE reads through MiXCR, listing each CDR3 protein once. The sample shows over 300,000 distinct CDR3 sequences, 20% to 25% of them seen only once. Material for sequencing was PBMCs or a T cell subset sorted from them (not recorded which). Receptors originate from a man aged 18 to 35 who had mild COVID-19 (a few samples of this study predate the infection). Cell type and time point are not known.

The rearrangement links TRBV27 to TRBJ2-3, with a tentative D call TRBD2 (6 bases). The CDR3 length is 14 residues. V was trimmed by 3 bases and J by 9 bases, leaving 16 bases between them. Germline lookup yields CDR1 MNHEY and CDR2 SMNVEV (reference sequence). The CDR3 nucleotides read TGTGCCAGCAGTTTGGGGGGAGCTGGAGGAACGCAGTATTTT. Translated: CASSLGGAGGTQYF.

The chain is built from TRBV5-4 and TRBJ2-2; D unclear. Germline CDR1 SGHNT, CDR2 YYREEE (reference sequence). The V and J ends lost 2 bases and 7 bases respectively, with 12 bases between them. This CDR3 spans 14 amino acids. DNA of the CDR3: TGTGCCAGCAGCTTTTGGGGTTCGATCGGGGAGCTGTTTTTT. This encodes CASSFWGSIGELFF. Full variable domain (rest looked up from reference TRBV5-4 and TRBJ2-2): ETGVTQSPTHLIKTRGQQVTLRCSSQSGHNTVSWYQQALGQGPQFIFQYYREEENGRGNFPPRFSGLQFPNYSSELNVNALELDDSALYLCASSFWGSIGELFFGEGSRLTVL.

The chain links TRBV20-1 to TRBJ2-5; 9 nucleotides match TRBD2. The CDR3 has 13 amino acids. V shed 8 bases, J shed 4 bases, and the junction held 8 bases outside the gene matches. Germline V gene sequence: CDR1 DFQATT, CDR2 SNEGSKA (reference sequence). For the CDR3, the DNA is TGCAGTCAAAGCGGGGGGCATTCAGAGACCCAGTACTTC. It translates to CSQSGGHSETQYF.

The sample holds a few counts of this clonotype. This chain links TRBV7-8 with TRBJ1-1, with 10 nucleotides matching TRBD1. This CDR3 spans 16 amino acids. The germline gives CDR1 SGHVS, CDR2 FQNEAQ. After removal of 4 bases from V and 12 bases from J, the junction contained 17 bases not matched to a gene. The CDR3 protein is CASSSPSTGGTWPPFF. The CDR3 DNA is TGTGCCAGCAGCTCACCCTCGACAGGGGGCACCTGGCCCCCTTTCTTT.

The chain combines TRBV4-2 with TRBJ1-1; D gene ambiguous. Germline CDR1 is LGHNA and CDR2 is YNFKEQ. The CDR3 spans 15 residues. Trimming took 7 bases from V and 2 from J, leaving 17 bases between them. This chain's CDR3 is CASTPTLRPNTEAFF. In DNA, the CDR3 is TGTGCCAGCACCCCTACACTCAGGCCCAACACTGAAGCTTTCTTT.

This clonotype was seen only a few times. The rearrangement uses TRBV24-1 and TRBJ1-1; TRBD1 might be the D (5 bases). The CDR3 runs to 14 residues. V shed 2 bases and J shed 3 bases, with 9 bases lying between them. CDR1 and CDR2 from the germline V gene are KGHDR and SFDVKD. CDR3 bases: TGTGCCACCAGTGATTCGGGACGATACACTGAAGCTTTCTTT. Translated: CATSDSGRYTEAFF.

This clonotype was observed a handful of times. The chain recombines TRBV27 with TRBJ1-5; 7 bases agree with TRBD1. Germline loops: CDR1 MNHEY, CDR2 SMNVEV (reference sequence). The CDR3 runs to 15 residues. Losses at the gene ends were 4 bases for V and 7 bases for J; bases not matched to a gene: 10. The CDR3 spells CASSSTTGYGQPQHF. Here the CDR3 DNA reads TGTGCCAGCAGTTCGACGACAGGGTACGGACAGCCCCAGCATTTT.

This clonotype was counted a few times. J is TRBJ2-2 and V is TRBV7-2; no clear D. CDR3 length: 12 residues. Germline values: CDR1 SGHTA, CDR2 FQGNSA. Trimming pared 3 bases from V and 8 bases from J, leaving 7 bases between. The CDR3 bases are TGTGCCAGCAGCTTTGACGTTGGGGAGCTGTTTTTT. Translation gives CASSFDVGELFF.

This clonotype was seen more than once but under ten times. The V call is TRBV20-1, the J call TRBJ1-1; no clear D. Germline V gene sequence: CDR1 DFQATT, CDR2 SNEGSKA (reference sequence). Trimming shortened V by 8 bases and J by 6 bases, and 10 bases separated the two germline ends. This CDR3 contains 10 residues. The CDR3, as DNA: TGCAGTTTAAGGGCCCCTGAAGCTTTCTTT. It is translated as CSLRAPEAFF.

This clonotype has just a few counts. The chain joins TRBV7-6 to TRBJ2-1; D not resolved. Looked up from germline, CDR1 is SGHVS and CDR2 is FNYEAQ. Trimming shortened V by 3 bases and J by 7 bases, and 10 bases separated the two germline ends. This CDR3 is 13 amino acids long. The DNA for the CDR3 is TGTGCCAGCAGCTTCTTTCAAGGGAATGAGCAGTTCTTC. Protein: CASSFFQGNEQFF.

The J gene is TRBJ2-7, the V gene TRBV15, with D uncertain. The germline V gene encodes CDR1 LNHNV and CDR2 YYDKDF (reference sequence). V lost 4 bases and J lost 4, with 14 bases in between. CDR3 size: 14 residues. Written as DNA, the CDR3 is TGTGCCACCAGCATAGAATGGACGATTTACGAGCAGTACTTC. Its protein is CATSIEWTIYEQYF. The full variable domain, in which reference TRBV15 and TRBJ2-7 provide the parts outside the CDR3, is DAMVIQNPRYQVTQFGKPVTLSCSQTLNHNVMYWYQQKSSQAPKLLFHYYDKDFNNEADTPDNFQSRRPNTSFCFLDIRSPGLGDTAMYLCATSIEWTIYEQYFGPGTRLTVT.

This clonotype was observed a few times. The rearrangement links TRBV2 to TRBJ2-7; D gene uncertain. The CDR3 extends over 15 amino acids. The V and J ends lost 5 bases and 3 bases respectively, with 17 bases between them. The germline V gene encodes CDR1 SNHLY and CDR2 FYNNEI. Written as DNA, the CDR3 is TGTGCCAGCAGTCTAAGGTCTGGGCCTAACTACGAGCAGTACTTC. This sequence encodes CASSLRSGPNYEQYF.

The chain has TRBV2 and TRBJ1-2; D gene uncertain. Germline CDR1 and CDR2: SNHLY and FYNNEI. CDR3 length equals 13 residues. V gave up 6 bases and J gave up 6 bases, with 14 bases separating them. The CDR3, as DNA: TGTGCCAGCAGAGTGCTAGGAGTTAATGGCTACACCTTC. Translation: CASRVLGVNGYTF.

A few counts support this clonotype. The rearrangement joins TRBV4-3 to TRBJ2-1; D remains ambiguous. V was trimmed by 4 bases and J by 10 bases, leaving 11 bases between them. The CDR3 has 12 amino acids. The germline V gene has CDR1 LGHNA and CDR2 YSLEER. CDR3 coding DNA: TGCGCCAGCAGCCCTACTCCCGGGGAGCAGTTCTTC. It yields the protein CASSPTPGEQFF.

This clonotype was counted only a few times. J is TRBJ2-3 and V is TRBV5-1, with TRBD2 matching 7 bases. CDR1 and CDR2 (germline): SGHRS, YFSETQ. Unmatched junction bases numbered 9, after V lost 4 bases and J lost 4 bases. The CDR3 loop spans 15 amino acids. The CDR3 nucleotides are TGCGCCAGCAGCCCCGGGGGAGGGCATGCAGATACGCAGTATTTT. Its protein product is CASSPGGGHADTQYF.

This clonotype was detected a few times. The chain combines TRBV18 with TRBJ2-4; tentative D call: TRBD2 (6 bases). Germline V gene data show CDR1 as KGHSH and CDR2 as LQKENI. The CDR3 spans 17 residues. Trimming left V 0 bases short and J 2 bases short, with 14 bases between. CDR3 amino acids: CASSPPGRGVTKNIQYF. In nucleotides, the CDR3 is TGTGCCAGCTCACCACCGGGGCGGGGCGTGACCAAAAACATTCAGTACTTC. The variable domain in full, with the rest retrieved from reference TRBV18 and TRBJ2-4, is NAGVMQNPRHLVRRRGQEARLRCSPMKGHSHVYWYRQLPEEGLKFMVYLQKENIIDESGMPKERFSAEFPKEGPSILRIQQVVRGDSAAYFCASSPPGRGVTKNIQYFGAGTRLSVL.

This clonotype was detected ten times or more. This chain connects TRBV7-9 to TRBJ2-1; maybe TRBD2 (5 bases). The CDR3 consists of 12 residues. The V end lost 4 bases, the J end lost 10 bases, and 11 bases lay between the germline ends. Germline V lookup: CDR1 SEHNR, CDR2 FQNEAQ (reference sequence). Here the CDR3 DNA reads TGTGCCAGCAGCTCGGTCGGCGGGGAGCAGTTCTTC. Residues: CASSSVGGEQFF.

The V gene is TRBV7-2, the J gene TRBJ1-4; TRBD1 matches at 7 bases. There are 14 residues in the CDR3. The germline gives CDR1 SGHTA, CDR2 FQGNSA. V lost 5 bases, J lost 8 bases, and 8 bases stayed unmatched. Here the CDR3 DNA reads TGTGCCAGCAGCACGAGGACAGGCATCGAAAAACTGTTTTTT. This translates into CASSTRTGIEKLFF.

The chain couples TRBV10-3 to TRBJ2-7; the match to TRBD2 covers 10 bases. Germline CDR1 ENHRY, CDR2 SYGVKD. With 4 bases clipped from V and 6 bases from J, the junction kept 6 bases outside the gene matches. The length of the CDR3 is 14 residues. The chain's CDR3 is CAISGLAGAGEQYF. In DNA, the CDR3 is TGTGCCATCAGTGGGCTAGCGGGGGCAGGCGAGCAGTACTTC.